These 14 T cell receptor beta chains came from one sample sequenced in a study of blood T cell repertoires in COVID-19. Using immunoSEQ multiplex PCR, the repertoire was profiled, and TCRdb retains in-frame clones only, with some absent. This table holds 300,000 to 400,000 clones, around nine tenths found once. Sequenced material: PBMCs or T cells enriched from blood (not recorded which). The receptors here all came from a woman in her thirties with acute COVID-19.

The gene calls are TRBV10-1 and TRBJ2-3; 8 positions agree with TRBD1. Germline CDR1 WNHNN, CDR2 SYGVQD (reference sequence). J lost 1 base, V lost 3 bases, and 3 bases had no gene match. CDR3 size: 15 residues. The CDR3 loop reads CASSDPGQGTDTQYF. The CDR3 nucleotides read TGCGCCAGCAGTGACCCGGGACAGGGCACAGATACGCAGTATTTT.

The rearrangement links TRBV9 to TRBJ1-1; a possible D gene is TRBD1 (5 bases). The CDR3 runs 15 residues. Trimming stripped 2 bases from V and 0 bases from J, with 11 bases between. Germline CDR1 reads SGDLS; CDR2 reads YYNGEE. The CDR3 reads CASSVSQGLNTEAFF. CDR3 coding DNA: TGTGCCAGCAGCGTTTCCCAGGGTCTGAACACTGAAGCTTTCTTT.

This clone turned up a few times. The V gene is TRBV4-1, the J gene TRBJ2-3; weak D call: TRBD2 (7 bases). CDR3 size: 14 residues. V lost 5 bases, J lost 5 bases, and 14 bases lay in between. Germline V gene lookup returns CDR1 MGHRA and CDR2 YSYEKL. CDR3 bases: TGCGCCAGCAGCTGGGGGGGCACTAGAGATACGCAGTATTTT. It encodes CASSWGGTRDTQYF.

J is TRBJ1-1 and V is TRBV19; D remains unclear. V shed 6 bases and J shed 0 bases, with 23 bases lying between them. The CDR3 contains 18 residues. The germline CDR1 and CDR2 sequences are LNHDA and SQIVND (reference sequence). The CDR3 region is CASSRRGGSRRMNTEAFF. The CDR3 DNA reads TGTGCCAGTAGCCGCCGAGGAGGGTCTAGGCGGATGAACACTGAAGCTTTCTTT.

The count of this clone is one. The J gene is TRBJ2-6, the V gene TRBV24-1, with D perhaps matching TRBD1 (6 bases). Trimming took 4 bases from V and 3 from J, leaving 12 bases between them. The CDR3 runs to 16 residues. Germline V gene data show CDR1 as KGHDR and CDR2 as SFDVKD. This CDR3 is CATSETGFRGANVLTF. For the CDR3, the DNA is TGTGCCACCAGTGAGACAGGATTTCGTGGGGCCAACGTCCTGACTTTC.

This clone was seen more than once but under ten times. This chain connects TRBV7-8 to TRBJ1-2; 10 bases fit TRBD1. V lost 5 bases, J lost 2 bases, and 5 bases stayed unmatched. The CDR3 loop spans 15 amino acids. Germline V lookup: CDR1 SGHVS, CDR2 FQNEAQ. CDR3 in amino acids: CASSPPGQGNYGYTF. The CDR3 DNA follows: TGTGCCAGCAGCCCTCCGGGACAGGGGAACTATGGCTACACCTTC.

This clone appeared a single time. The V gene is TRBV7-2, the J gene TRBJ1-2; the match to TRBD1 covers 9 bases. V was clipped by 3 bases and J by 4 bases; unmatched bases: 9. This CDR3 has 16 amino acids. CDR1 and CDR2 from the germline V gene are SGHTA and FQGNSA. The CDR3 DNA reads as TGTGCCAGCAGCTTCGGAACCGGGACAGGGTCCTATGGCTACACCTTC. This codes for CASSFGTGTGSYGYTF. Drawing the rest from reference TRBV7-2 and TRBJ1-2, the complete variable domain is GAGVSQSPSNKVTEKGKDVELRCDPISGHTALYWYRQSLGQGLEFLIYFQGNSAPDKSGLPSDRFSAERTGGSVSTLTIQRTQQEDSAVYLCASSFGTGTGSYGYTFGSGTRLTVV.

The V and J genes are TRBV24-1 and TRBJ2-1; D call uncertain. The CDR3 extends over 14 amino acids. V was pared by 7 bases and J by 5 bases, with 14 bases between. Germline V gives CDR1 KGHDR, CDR2 SFDVKD. DNA for the CDR3: TGTGCCACCAGACGTACAGAATTGGACAATGAGCAGTTCTTC. Amino acids: CATRRTELDNEQFF.

A few counts support this clone. The chain is built from TRBV18 and TRBJ2-2; D is unclear. The germline CDR1 and CDR2 sequences are KGHSH and LQKENI. CDR3 length: 16 amino acids. Trimming shortened V by 3 bases and J by 1 base, and 12 bases separated the two germline ends. The CDR3 DNA sequence: TGTGCCAGCTCACCGATGGGTAGCAAGAACACCGGGGAGCTGTTTTTT. It translates to CASSPMGSKNTGELFF. The whole variable domain, filled in from reference TRBV18 and TRBJ2-2, reads NAGVMQNPRHLVRRRGQEARLRCSPMKGHSHVYWYRQLPEEGLKFMVYLQKENIIDESGMPKERFSAEFPKEGPSILRIQQVVRGDSAAYFCASSPMGSKNTGELFFGEGSRLTVL.

This chain links TRBV24-1 with TRBJ1-1; D call uncertain. With 0 bases removed from V and 8 bases from J, the gap between germline ends came to 9 bases. Germline V lookup: CDR1 KGHDR, CDR2 SFDVKD. This CDR3 region has 13 residues. The DNA of the CDR3 is TGTGCCACCAGTGATTTGTCGTCTAGGGAAGCTTTCTTT. Protein product: CATSDLSSREAFF.

The sample holds a few counts of this clone. The chain couples TRBV5-1 to TRBJ2-4, with 7 bases fitting TRBD1. Germline loops: CDR1 SGHRS, CDR2 YFSETQ. V lost 1 base, J lost 0 bases, and 16 bases stayed unmatched. This CDR3 contains 20 residues. The CDR3 sequence is CASSLSTPKQGFIAKNIQYF. CDR3 coding DNA: TGCGCCAGCAGCTTGTCTACCCCCAAACAGGGGTTTATAGCCAAAAACATTCAGTACTTC.

The V call is TRBV10-1, the J call TRBJ1-2, with D hard to call. V was trimmed by 3 bases and J by 0 bases, leaving 5 bases between them. Germline CDR1 WNHNN, CDR2 SYGVQD (reference sequence). The CDR3 is 13 residues long. The CDR3 bases are TGCGCCAGCAGTGACACGGCTAACTATGGCTACACCTTC. Translating gives CASSDTANYGYTF.

This chain joins TRBV19 and TRBJ2-7; 9 bases agree with TRBD1. CDR3 length: 17 residues. V shed 6 bases, J shed 3 bases, and the junction held 15 bases outside the gene matches. Looked up from germline, CDR1 is LNHDA and CDR2 is SQIVND (reference sequence). The CDR3 is CASSAETSGTGSYEQYF. The CDR3 DNA reads TGTGCCAGTAGCGCTGAAACTTCCGGGACAGGGAGCTACGAGCAGTACTTC.

V gene TRBV5-5 combines with J gene TRBJ1-5; D gene unclear. V was shortened by 6 bases and J by 3 bases, with 10 bases between the two germline ends. Germline V gene sequence: CDR1 SGHKS, CDR2 YYEKEE (reference sequence). The CDR3 consists of 13 residues. The CDR3 nucleotides are TGTGCCAGCAATTACGGGGTCAATCAGCCCCAGCATTTT. This gives the protein CASNYGVNQPQHF.